One T cell receptor (beta chain) is described in this entry. Its target is not known. This sample is part of a study of shared clonotypes between healthy human individuals. The CDR3 is 14 amino acids. CDR1 is MNHEY and CDR2 is SMNVEV in the germline V gene (reference sequence). Trimming cost V 5 bases and J 6 bases, with 11 bases left between them. Assay: immunoSEQ multiplex PCR; the TCRdb copy retains only in-frame clones and omits some. The table lists some 2.1 million clones, 90% to 95% of them singletons. Whole-study findings and limits: The naive CD4 repertoires of several donors were compared, and about 5% of clonotypes were shared.

V usage is TRBV27 and J usage is TRBJ1-6; tentatively, D is TRBD1 (5 bases). The receptor was isolated from a young man in good health. Material: naive CD4+ T cells sorted from blood. Subset noted: CD45RA+ positively selected. The CDR3 loop reads CASSQGSINSPLHF. The CDR3 DNA is TGTGCCAGCAGTCAGGGCAGTATTAATTCACCCCTCCACTTT.